The clone carrying this TCR beta chain was counted between two and nine times. As yet, its antigen is unknown. This CDR3 is 12 amino acids long. With 7 bases removed from V and 4 bases from J, the gap between germline ends came to 13 bases. From germline, CDR1 is SQVTM and CDR2 ANQGSEA. The sample belongs to a study of beta chain features in type 1 diabetes. Study-level points and caveats: cDNA-based sequencing might over-represent cells highly expressing TCR. For type 1 diabetes patients, VDJ junctions showed fewer insertions and more deletions.

The isolated RNA, all of it, was reverse transcribed, so expressed TCRB transcripts were what got sequenced. Reads from naive, central memory and regulatory T cell samples averaged about 3.57 million. The assay was immunoSEQ multiplex PCR, and TCRdb's table has in-frame clones only and misses some. The table includes about 260,000 clones, around 68% detected once. Sorting that relied on CD45RO/CCR7/CD25/CD127/CD95/CD27 yielded CD4+ naive, central memory, regulatory and stem cell-like memory cells. The chain couples TRBV29-1 to TRBJ2-5; D gene ambiguous. Sequencing was carried out using naive CD4+ T cells from blood. The origin of this receptor is a man under 40 in good health. This CDR3 reads CSGGGSSETQYF. The CDR3 DNA reads TGCAGCGGTGGTGGTTCGTCAGAGACCCAGTACTTC.